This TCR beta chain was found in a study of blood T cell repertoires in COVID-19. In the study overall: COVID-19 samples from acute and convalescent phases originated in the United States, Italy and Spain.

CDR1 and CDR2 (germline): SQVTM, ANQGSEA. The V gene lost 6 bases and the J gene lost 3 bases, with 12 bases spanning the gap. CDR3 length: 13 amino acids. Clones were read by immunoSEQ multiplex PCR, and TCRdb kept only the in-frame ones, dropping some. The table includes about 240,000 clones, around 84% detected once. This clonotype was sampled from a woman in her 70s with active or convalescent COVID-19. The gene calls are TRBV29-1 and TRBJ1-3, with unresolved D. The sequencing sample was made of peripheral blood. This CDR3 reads CSVYTAGGNTIYF. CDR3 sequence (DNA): TGCAGCGTGTACACGGCAGGTGGAAACACCATATATTTT.